This is a list of T cell receptor beta chains from one sample in a study of blood T cells in healthy people across ages. TCRdb reanalysed the 5' RACE reads using MiXCR and keeps one entry per CDR3 protein. The sample carries roughly 640,000 distinct CDR3 sequences, less than 35% recorded once. Material: blood. Receptors originate from a woman aged 80 or over in good health. Each CDR3 is given with its conserved first and last residue. The order of the fields is D gene, J gene, V gene, clone size, CDR3 DNA, CDR3 protein. The D gene is left open where the match is weak. For some rows the clone size is stated as once, few or many, or as a class when expanded; others skip it.

d_call: NA; j_call: TRBJ2-7; v_call: TRBV7-2; clone_size: NA; cdr3_nt: TGTGCCAGCAGCCAATACGGGAAGGCCTCCTACGAGCAGTACTTC; cdr3_aa: CASSQYGKASYEQYF
d_call: NA; j_call: TRBJ2-6; v_call: TRBV18; clone_size: many; cdr3_nt: TGTGCCAGCTCACCGGGCGCGGCTGGGGCCAACGTCCTGACTTTC; cdr3_aa: CASSPGAAGANVLTF
d_call: TRBD1; j_call: TRBJ2-5; v_call: TRBV5-1; clone_size: NA; cdr3_nt: TGCGCCAGCAGCTCGGGGGGACAGGGGGCGCAAGAGACCCAGTACTTC; cdr3_aa: CASSSGGQGAQETQYF
d_call: NA; j_call: TRBJ1-1; v_call: TRBV6-6; clone_size: many; cdr3_nt: TGTGCCAGCAGTTACGGGGGGCGGGATACTGAAGCTTTCTTT; cdr3_aa: CASSYGGRDTEAFF
d_call: NA; j_call: TRBJ1-2; v_call: TRBV7-6; clone_size: NA; cdr3_nt: TGTGCCAGCAGCAAAGTTGGGGGAGCGGGCTATGGCTACACCTTC; cdr3_aa: CASSKVGGAGYGYTF
d_call: TRBD1; j_call: TRBJ2-3; v_call: TRBV6-5; clone_size: many; cdr3_nt: TGTGCCAGCAGGACCACAGGGGGCGCGGGAGATACGCAGTATTTT; cdr3_aa: CASRTTGGAGDTQYF
d_call: TRBD1; j_call: TRBJ1-6; v_call: TRBV7-2; clone_size: many; cdr3_nt: TGTGCCAGCAGCTTACGACAGGGGGATTGGTCACCCCTCCACTTT; cdr3_aa: CASSLRQGDWSPLHF
d_call: TRBD2; j_call: TRBJ2-1; v_call: TRBV2; clone_size: many; cdr3_nt: TGTGCCAGCAGTGGAGCGGGGGTGGGCAATGAGCAGTTCTTC; cdr3_aa: CASSGAGVGNEQFF
d_call: NA; j_call: TRBJ2-7; v_call: TRBV5-1; clone_size: many; cdr3_nt: TGCGCCAGCAGTGTGGACGGGACCGAGCAGTACTTC; cdr3_aa: CASSVDGTEQYF
d_call: TRBD1; j_call: TRBJ2-5; v_call: TRBV9; clone_size: many; cdr3_nt: TGTGCCAGCAGCGTCGGACAGGGGCAAGAGACCCAGTACTTC; cdr3_aa: CASSVGQGQETQYF
d_call: NA; j_call: TRBJ2-1; v_call: TRBV29-1; clone_size: many; cdr3_nt: TGCAGCGTCTCTCCCGTCGATGAGCAGTTCTTC; cdr3_aa: CSVSPVDEQFF
d_call: NA; j_call: TRBJ2-7; v_call: TRBV7-2; clone_size: many; cdr3_nt: TGTGCCAGCAGCTTAGTAGCAGGACCCTACGAGCAGTACTTC; cdr3_aa: CASSLVAGPYEQYF
d_call: NA; j_call: TRBJ2-2; v_call: TRBV4-3; clone_size: few; cdr3_nt: TGCGCCAGCAGCCAAGACAGGGTGCGGGAGCTGTTTTTT; cdr3_aa: CASSQDRVRELFF
d_call: NA; j_call: TRBJ1-1; v_call: TRBV15; clone_size: many; cdr3_nt: TGTGCCACCAGCAGAGTCCAGGGGACGAACACTGAAGCTTTCTTT; cdr3_aa: CATSRVQGTNTEAFF
d_call: NA; j_call: TRBJ2-7; v_call: TRBV13; clone_size: many; cdr3_nt: TGTGCCAGCAGCTTACCCTCGGACAGAGCCTACGAGCAGTACTTC; cdr3_aa: CASSLPSDRAYEQYF
d_call: TRBD1; j_call: TRBJ2-3; v_call: TRBV7-2; clone_size: many; cdr3_nt: TGTGCCAGCAGCGGTGGGACAGAAACTAGCACAGATACGCAGTATTTT; cdr3_aa: CASSGGTETSTDTQYF
d_call: NA; j_call: TRBJ1-2; v_call: TRBV21-1; clone_size: many; cdr3_nt: TGTGCCAGCAGCAAAGGGTCAGGGGGCTATGGCTACACCTTC; cdr3_aa: CASSKGSGGYGYTF
d_call: NA; j_call: TRBJ1-2; v_call: TRBV6-1; clone_size: many; cdr3_nt: TGTGCCAGCAGGGAGACAGCTAACTATGGCTACACCTTC; cdr3_aa: CASRETANYGYTF
d_call: NA; j_call: TRBJ1-2; v_call: TRBV20-1; clone_size: many; cdr3_nt: TGCAGTGCTACCGACAGGTTCTACTATGGCTACACCTTC; cdr3_aa: CSATDRFYYGYTF